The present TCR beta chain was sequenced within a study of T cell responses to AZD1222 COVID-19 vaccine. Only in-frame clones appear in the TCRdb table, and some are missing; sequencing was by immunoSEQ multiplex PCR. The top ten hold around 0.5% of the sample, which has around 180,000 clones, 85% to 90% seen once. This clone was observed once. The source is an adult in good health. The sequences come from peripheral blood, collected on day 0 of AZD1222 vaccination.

CDR3 region: CASLGTGEETQYF. CDR3 DNA: TGTGCCAGCCTAGGGACAGGGGAAGAGACCCAGTACTTC. The rearrangement joins TRBV25-1 to TRBJ2-5, with 10 bases identical to TRBD1. V trimming: 8 bases; J trimming: 3 bases; junction bases outside the gene matches: 3. This CDR3 has 13 amino acids. Looked up from germline, CDR1 is MGHDK and CDR2 is SYGVNS. Full variable domain (rest looked up from reference TRBV25-1 and TRBJ2-5): EADIYQTPRYLVIGTGKKITLECSQTMGHDKMYWYQQDPGMELHLIHYSYGVNSTEKGDLSSESTVSRIRTEHFPLTLESARPSHTSQYLCASLGTGEETQYFGPGTRLLVL.